Reported below is one T cell receptor (beta chain). The antigen remains undetermined. Germline is not matched at one junction end, which may reflect a read error. This CDR3 is also generated by other DNA sequences in the sample. The data belong to a study of radiotherapy plus CTLA-4 blockade in lung cancer. Overall study context: Among all patients, roughly 17% showed objective responses, while about 30% had disease control.

Overall study findings and caveats: It was early blood T cell clone dynamics, with interferon-beta, that reportedly best predicted response.

The CDR3 extends over 21 amino acids. In germline, CDR1 is SGHRS, CDR2 YFSETQ. Libraries were prepared by immunoSEQ multiplex PCR; TCRdb keeps only in-frame clonotypes and omits some of them. The sample shows some 98,000 clones, 75% to 85% of them seen only once. The rearrangement links TRBV5-1 to TRBJ2-6, with 10 bases that match TRBD1. The specimen comprised peripheral blood, sampled from a patient treated with radiotherapy plus ipilimumab. The origin of this receptor is a human donor with non-small cell lung cancer who had a partial response to radiotherapy plus ipilimumab. This CDR3 reads CATYAGTGASYDLSGANVLTF. The CDR3 nucleotides are TGCGCCACCTATGCCGGGACAGGGGCCTCCTACGACCTCTCTGGGGCCAACGTCCTAACTTTC.